This T cell receptor beta chain appears in the sequencing data of a study of breast tumors, draining lymph nodes, adjacent tissues. V lost 5 bases and J lost 7, with 22 bases in between. Germline assignment: CDR1 SGHDT and CDR2 YYEEEE. CDR3 length: 17 amino acids. TCRdb re-derived calls from the multiplex PCR reads in MiXCR, one entry per CDR3 protein. The sample holds more than 30,000 distinct CDR3 sequences, roughly 69% seen once. In the case of this clonotype: Its target is not known.

Points from the study as a whole: Findings are consistent with lymph node origin and intratumoral expansion of most tumor T cells. Data only fit, rather than demonstrated, lymph node origin of most tumor T cells. Compared with lymph nodes, tumors were less diverse; compared with nontumor tissue, more.

The rearrangement uses TRBV5-6 and TRBJ1-6; possibly TRBD1 for D (5 bases). This sequence was found in a female donor with breast cancer. Some clones in this sample may be carry-over from other donors' samples. Source material: breast tumor tissue. DNA for the CDR3: TGTGCCAGCAGTTACTCCATGGCGTTAGGGGAGAATTCACCCCTCCACTTT. Protein product: CASSYSMALGENSPLHF.